These 28 T cell receptor beta chains originate from one sample sequenced in a study of shared clonotypes between healthy human individuals. Produced via immunoSEQ multiplex PCR; TCRdb's table is partial and in-frame only. This sample has about 2 million clones; 85% to 95% occur once, and the top ten carry 0.13%. Sequencing was carried out using naive CD4+ T cells sorted from blood. Subset described: CD45RA+ positively selected. Source of these receptors: a man younger than 35 in good health.

The J gene is TRBJ2-7, the V gene TRBV6-1; 9 positions agree with TRBD1. The CDR3 has 13 residues. The J segment lost 6 bases and the V segment lost 7 bases, leaving 7 bases of the junction unmatched. Germline CDR1 and CDR2: MNHNS and SASEGT. DNA for the CDR3: TGTGCCAGCACCCGGGACAGGGAAGCCGAGCAGTACTTC. Amino acid sequence: CASTRDREAEQYF.

The rearrangement links TRBV5-1 to TRBJ2-6, with D possibly matching TRBD1 (5 bases). The CDR3 spans 15 residues. Germline V gene lookup returns CDR1 SGHRS and CDR2 YFSETQ. V shed 4 bases and J shed 1 base, with 9 bases lying between them. As DNA, the CDR3 is TGCGCCAGCAGCCAGGGCCAATCTGGGGCCAACGTCCTGACTTTC. As protein: CASSQGQSGANVLTF.

CDR3 DNA: TGTGCCAGCAGCGACGGTAGAAGGTTTACCCAAGAGACCCAGTACTTC. Protein: CASSDGRRFTQETQYF. The V call is TRBV7-9, the J call TRBJ2-5; no reliable D call. The V end was cut by 5 bases, the J end by 1 base, with 17 bases between. CDR1 is SEHNR, CDR2 FQNEAQ, per germline (reference sequence). The CDR3 length is 16 residues.

This clone was detected once. V is TRBV4-1 and J is TRBJ2-7, with D unclear. V was pared by 5 bases and J by 2 bases, with 13 bases between. Germline V lookup: CDR1 MGHRA, CDR2 YSYEKL. The CDR3 contains 14 residues. The CDR3 DNA is TGCGCCAGCAGCAGGACCCTTGGAACCTACGAGCAGTACTTC. Protein: CASSRTLGTYEQYF.

The J gene is TRBJ1-1, the V gene TRBV25-1; D is unclear. This CDR3 has 14 residues. V was shortened by 6 bases and J by 1 base, with 12 bases between the two germline ends. Germline loops: CDR1 MGHDK, CDR2 SYGVNS. The CDR3 sequence is CASSHRGANTEAFF. The CDR3 DNA reads TGTGCCAGCAGCCACCGGGGAGCGAACACTGAAGCTTTCTTT.

This rearrangement joins TRBV30 to TRBJ1-2; D is undetermined. Trimming removed 2 bases at V and 4 bases at J, with 14 bases between. Germline-derived CDR1 and CDR2 are GTSNPN and SVGIG (reference sequence). The CDR3 length is 14 residues. This CDR3 is CAWSPIRTSYGYTF. The CDR3 DNA sequence: TGTGCCTGGAGTCCCATTCGAACGAGCTATGGCTACACCTTC. The full variable domain, completed using reference TRBV30 and TRBJ1-2, is SQTIHQWPATLVQPVGSPLSLECTVEGTSNPNLYWYRQAAGRGLQLLFYSVGIGQISSEVPQNLSASRPQDRQFILSSKKLLLSDSGFYLCAWSPIRTSYGYTFGSGTRLTVV.

The chain couples TRBV5-4 to TRBJ2-2; 10 nucleotides match TRBD1. The trim removed 4 bases at V and 7 bases at J, leaving 7 bases unmatched. The V gene's germline CDR1 is SGHNT and CDR2 YYREEE (reference sequence). CDR3 length equals 15 residues. This CDR3 reads CASSPWTGGGGELFF. Written as DNA, the CDR3 is TGTGCCAGCAGCCCGTGGACAGGGGGAGGCGGGGAGCTGTTTTTT. Full variable domain (remainder filled in from reference TRBV5-4 and TRBJ2-2): ETGVTQSPTHLIKTRGQQVTLRCSSQSGHNTVSWYQQALGQGPQFIFQYYREEENGRGNFPPRFSGLQFPNYSSELNVNALELDDSALYLCASSPWTGGGGELFFGEGSRLTVL.

This chain uses TRBV6-5 with TRBJ2-1; D could derive from TRBD1 or TRBD2 (6 bases each). This CDR3 region has 12 residues. Deletions cut 6 bases from V and 9 bases from J, with 12 bases between. Germline V gives CDR1 MNHEY, CDR2 SVGAGI. CDR3 loop: CASSRKGGEQFF. CDR3 sequence (DNA): TGTGCCAGCAGCCGTAAGGGGGGTGAGCAGTTCTTC.

This clone was detected once. The chain is built from TRBV7-9 and TRBJ1-1; D possibly corresponds to TRBD1 (6 bases). This CDR3 region has 16 residues. V was clipped by 5 bases and J by 0 bases, with 16 bases between them. Germline CDR1 is SEHNR and CDR2 is FQNEAQ (reference sequence). CDR3: CASSHGGTFMNTEAFF. DNA of the CDR3: TGTGCCAGCAGCCATGGAGGGACATTCATGAACACTGAAGCTTTCTTT.

The chain has TRBV7-2 and TRBJ1-4; 9 bases fit TRBD1. Germline CDR1 reads SGHTA; CDR2 reads FQGNSA. There are 16 residues in the CDR3. The trim removed 3 bases at V and 2 bases at J, leaving 4 bases unmatched. CDR3 DNA sequence: TGTGCCAGCAGCTTGGGACAGGGCATGACTAATGAAAAACTGTTTTTT. This encodes CASSLGQGMTNEKLFF.

The chain uses TRBV7-8 and TRBJ1-1, with TRBD1 matching 7 bases. Germline trimming cut 5 bases from V and 7 bases from J; bases unmatched to any gene: 7. CDR1 and CDR2 from the germline V gene are SGHVS and FQNEAQ. This CDR3 has 13 residues. The CDR3, as DNA: TGTGCCAGCAGCGCCGACAGGGTAAATGAAGCTTTCTTT. Translation: CASSADRVNEAFF.

The chain has TRBV6-5 and TRBJ2-1; unclear D gene. Germline V gene data show CDR1 as MNHEY and CDR2 as SVGAGI. The CDR3 is 13 residues long. V lost 7 bases to trimming and J lost 8 bases, with 15 bases between them. For the CDR3, the DNA is TGTGCCAGCACCCGGCCGCTAACGCATGAGCAGTTCTTC. Residues: CASTRPLTHEQFF.

The rearrangement links TRBV2 to TRBJ2-1, with 9 bases lining up with TRBD2. Per germline, CDR1 SNHLY and CDR2 FYNNEI. The CDR3 contains 14 residues. J gave up 2 bases and V 7 bases, and 3 bases lay outside the gene matches. The CDR3 DNA reads TGTGCCAGCAAAGCTAGCGGGACCTACAATGAGCAGTTCTTC. The encoded protein is CASKASGTYNEQFF.

This chain's CDR3 is CASSPIRTSEYNEQFF. The DNA of the CDR3 is TGTGCCAGCAGCCCTATTCGGACTAGCGAATACAATGAGCAGTTCTTC. The chain employs TRBV14 and TRBJ2-1, with 9 bases aligning to TRBD2. Germline V lookup: CDR1 SGHDN, CDR2 FVKESK. V shed 4 bases and J 4 bases; nucleotides not matched to a gene: 8. The CDR3 is 16 residues long.

The V call is TRBV5-1, the J call TRBJ1-2; weak D call: TRBD1 (5 bases). CDR1 and CDR2 from the germline V gene are SGHRS and YFSETQ. V was shortened by 6 bases and J by 3 bases, with 15 bases between the two germline ends. The CDR3 is 14 residues long. The CDR3 DNA reads TGCGCCAGCACCCCCGTGCGGGGGGACTATGGCTACACCTTC. It specifies CASTPVRGDYGYTF.

The chain recombines TRBV7-9 with TRBJ2-7; 7 bases align to TRBD1. The trim removed 3 bases at V and 3 bases at J, leaving 8 bases unmatched. The CDR3 is made up of 15 amino acids. Germline V gene sequence: CDR1 SEHNR, CDR2 FQNEAQ (reference sequence). CDR3 protein: CASSFTGVKGYEQYF. The CDR3 DNA is TGTGCCAGCAGCTTTACAGGGGTAAAAGGCTACGAGCAGTACTTC.

As concerns this clone: Different DNA sequences within this sample yield the same CDR3. This chain joins TRBV5-1 and TRBJ2-7; 14 bases line up with TRBD2. Germline V gene data show CDR1 as SGHRS and CDR2 as YFSETQ. The V and J ends lost 3 bases and 5 bases, in that order; junction bases with no gene match: 1. This CDR3 has 14 residues. The CDR3, as DNA: TGCGCCAGCAGCTCGGGACTAGCGGGGGACGAGCAGTACTTC. Translating it yields CASSSGLAGDEQYF.

The chain carries TRBV30 and TRBJ1-1; D remains unclear. V shed 3 bases and J shed 5 bases, with 13 bases lying between them. The CDR3 spans 13 residues. Germline V gene lookup returns CDR1 GTSNPN and CDR2 SVGIG (reference sequence). CDR3 in amino acids: CAWRTRRGTEAFF. Written as DNA, the CDR3 is TGTGCCTGGAGGACCAGAAGAGGAACTGAAGCTTTCTTT. Full variable domain (rest looked up from reference TRBV30 and TRBJ1-1): SQTIHQWPATLVQPVGSPLSLECTVEGTSNPNLYWYRQAAGRGLQLLFYSVGIGQISSEVPQNLSASRPQDRQFILSSKKLLLSDSGFYLCAWRTRRGTEAFFGQGTRLTVV.

This chain links TRBV11-3 with TRBJ2-3, with 9 bases identical to TRBD2. V was pared by 1 base and J by 6 bases, with 5 bases of the junction left unmatched. CDR1 is SGHNT and CDR2 is YENEEA in the germline V gene. The length of the CDR3 is 15 residues. Here the CDR3 reads CASSLGAGGPDTQYF. The CDR3 DNA follows: TGTGCCAGCAGCTTAGGAGCGGGGGGCCCGGATACGCAGTATTTT.

The V and J genes are TRBV25-1 and TRBJ2-3, with D possibly matching TRBD1 (6 bases). The germline gives CDR1 MGHDK, CDR2 SYGVNS. The CDR3 sequence is 14 residues long. Deletions cut 3 bases from V and 2 bases from J, with 9 bases between. The CDR3 nucleotides are TGTGCCAGCAGTGACAGGACAGCCACAGATACGCAGTATTTT. This translates into CASSDRTATDTQYF.

This clone was detected only once. V and J are TRBV11-2 and TRBJ2-5; 7 bases map to TRBD1. The CDR3 contains 14 residues. Per the germline V gene, CDR1 is SGHAT and CDR2 is FQNNGV. V lost 2 bases to trimming and J lost 3 bases; unmatched junction nucleotides: 3. The CDR3 loop is CASSLSGTEETQYF. Written as DNA, the CDR3 is TGTGCCAGCAGCTTATCCGGGACAGAAGAGACCCAGTACTTC. The full variable domain, completed using reference TRBV11-2 and TRBJ2-5, is EAGVAQSPRYKIIEKRQSVAFWCNPISGHATLYWYQQILGQGPKLLIQFQNNGVVDDSQLPKDRFSAERLKGVDSTLKIQPAKLEDSAVYLCASSLSGTEETQYFGPGTRLLVL.

This clone was observed once. The rearrangement uses TRBV28 and TRBJ2-1, with D perhaps TRBD1 or TRBD2 (6 bases each). The CDR3 has 11 amino acids. Trimming left V 3 bases short and J 10 bases short, with 7 bases between. Germline assignment: CDR1 MDHEN and CDR2 SYDVKM. CDR3 sequence: CASSLGGEQFF. The CDR3, as DNA: TGTGCCAGCAGTTTGGGGGGCGAGCAGTTCTTC. Using reference TRBV28 and TRBJ2-1 for the parts outside the CDR3, the full variable domain is DVKVTQSSRYLVKRTGEKVFLECVQDMDHENMFWYRQDPGLGLRLIYFSYDVKMKEKGDIPEGYSVSREKKERFSLILESASTNQTSMYLCASSLGGEQFFGPGTRLTVL.

The chain combines TRBV14 with TRBJ1-2, with a possible D match to TRBD1 (5 bases). Germline V gene lookup returns CDR1 SGHDN and CDR2 FVKESK. This CDR3 spans 18 amino acids. The ends were cut back, 0 bases at V and 8 bases at J, with 25 bases in the middle. CDR3 sequence reads: CASSQDLQVRDRRSGYTF. As DNA, the CDR3 is TGTGCCAGCAGCCAAGACCTTCAGGTTCGGGACCGGAGGAGCGGCTACACCTTC. The complete variable domain, with remaining parts taken from reference TRBV14 and TRBJ1-2, reads EAGVTQFPSHSVIEKGQTVTLRCDPISGHDNLYWYRRVMGKEIKFLLHFVKESKQDESGMPNNRFLAERTGGTYSTLKVQPAELEDSGVYFCASSQDLQVRDRRSGYTFGSGTRLTVV.

The chain is built from TRBV10-3 and TRBJ1-2, with 8 bases identical to TRBD1. The CDR3 runs 13 residues. From germline, CDR1 is ENHRY and CDR2 SYGVKD. J was trimmed by 7 bases and V by 8 bases; bases with no gene match: 9. DNA for the CDR3: TGTGCCATCGGGCAACAGGGGGGCGGTGGCTACACCTTC. This sequence encodes CAIGQQGGGGYTF.

The chain uses TRBV7-8 and TRBJ2-4, with TRBD1 matching 8 bases. The CDR3 totals 15 residues. Germline V gene sequence: CDR1 SGHVS, CDR2 FQNEAQ. Losses at the gene ends were 5 bases for V and 7 bases for J; bases not matched to a gene: 10. For the CDR3, the DNA is TGTGCCAGCAGCGAACCGGGACAGGCCGCGAACATTCAGTACTTC. Its protein is CASSEPGQAANIQYF. Based on the CDR3 plus reference TRBV7-8 and TRBJ2-4, the full variable domain is GAGVSQSPRYKVAKRGQDVALRCDPISGHVSLFWYQQALGQGPEFLTYFQNEAQLDKSGLPSDRFFAERPEGSVSTLKIQRTQQEDSAVYLCASSEPGQAANIQYFGAGTRLSVL.

The count of this clone is one. This chain connects TRBV29-1 to TRBJ2-3; no reliable D call. The germline V gene has CDR1 SQVTM and CDR2 ANQGSEA. This CDR3 is 13 amino acids long. With 4 bases removed from V and 3 bases from J, the gap between germline ends came to 11 bases. The CDR3 DNA reads TGCAGCGTTGGGCAGATTCTTACAGATACGCAGTATTTT. It specifies CSVGQILTDTQYF.

V is TRBV27 and J is TRBJ1-1, with 8 bases lining up with TRBD1. V lost 0 bases, J lost 3 bases, and 6 bases stayed unmatched. CDR3 size: 16 residues. Germline assignment: CDR1 MNHEY and CDR2 SMNVEV (reference sequence). CDR3 sequence reads: CASSLSLRQGYTEAFF. In DNA form, the CDR3 reads TGTGCCAGCAGTTTATCGTTGCGACAGGGGTACACTGAAGCTTTCTTT.

This sequence joins TRBV18 and TRBJ2-4; possibly TRBD1 for D (6 bases). The CDR3 is 16 amino acids. Germline V gene data show CDR1 as KGHSH and CDR2 as LQKENI. V lost 3 bases to trimming and J lost 8 bases, with 20 bases between them. The CDR3 sequence is CASSPQGPWSLDIQYF. Written as DNA, the CDR3 is TGTGCCAGCTCACCTCAGGGGCCCTGGAGTTTGGACATTCAGTACTTC.